A selection of T cell receptor beta chains follows, all from one sample in a study of blood T cell repertoires in acute mononucleosis. Some clones are missing from TCRdb's copy, which holds only in-frame ones; the method was immunoSEQ multiplex PCR. Counted here are about 7,200 clones, 20% to 30% occurring once; the ten biggest clones make up around 30%. The specimen comprised EBV YVL epitope tetramer+ CD8+ T cells sorted from PBMCs, sampled during acute infectious mononucleosis. The receptors here all came from a woman between 18 and 29 years old with infectious mononucleosis caused by EBV. Each CDR3 is given with its conserved first and last residue. A D gene is named only where the DNA matches it firmly. Clone size, where shown, is once, few, many, or a class for clones that have expanded.

CDR3 protein | CDR3 DNA | J gene | clone size | D gene | V gene
CASSPGTHTDTQYF | TGTGCCAGCAGCCCCGGAACACACACAGATACGCAGTATTTT | TRBJ2-3 | few | . | TRBV11-3
CASSTYSGRATEQYF | TGTGCCAGCAGCACATATAGCGGGAGGGCCACCGAGCAGTACTTC | TRBJ2-7 | few | TRBD2 | TRBV9
CASSQDWAGVSYNEQFF | TGCGCCAGCAGCCAAGATTGGGCGGGAGTTTCCTACAATGAGCAGTTCTTC | TRBJ2-1 | . | TRBD2 | TRBV4-1
CASSQLAGGPETQYF | TGTGCCAGCAGTCAACTAGCGGGAGGTCCAGAGACCCAGTACTTC | TRBJ2-5 | few | TRBD2 | TRBV27
CASSLTSPGDTEAFF | TGTGCCAGCAGCTTAACTTCTCCGGGGGACACTGAAGCTTTCTTT | TRBJ1-1 | . | . | TRBV4-2
CASSNYNEQFF | TGTGCCAGCAGTAATTACAATGAGCAGTTCTTC | TRBJ2-1 | many | . | TRBV25-1
CASSSPPLAGDHNEQFF | TGTGCCAGCAGCTCCCCCCCATTAGCGGGGGACCACAATGAGCAGTTCTTC | TRBJ2-1 | many | TRBD2 | TRBV7-3
CASSPAGGLREQYF | TGTGCCAGCAGCCCGGCAGGGGGATTGAGGGAGCAGTACTTC | TRBJ2-7 | . | TRBD1 | TRBV7-2
CASSLEPSGGSEQYF | TGTGCCAGCAGCTTAGAACCTAGCGGGGGCAGCGAGCAGTACTTC | TRBJ2-7 | many | TRBD2 | TRBV7-2
CASSLSVGLAGGEQYF | TGTGCCAGCAGCTTGTCAGTAGGCCTAGCGGGAGGCGAGCAGTACTTC | TRBJ2-7 | few | TRBD2 | TRBV25-1
CAIRGGRETYEQYF | TGTGCCATCAGGGGGGGACGGGAAACCTACGAGCAGTACTTC | TRBJ2-7 | few | . | TRBV6-4
CASTIPGELFF | TGTGCCAGCACTATCCCCGGGGAGCTGTTTTTT | TRBJ2-2 | . | . | TRBV19
CASSSLASGSREQYF | TGTGCCAGCAGCTCCCTGGCTAGCGGGAGTCGAGAGCAGTACTTC | TRBJ2-7 | . | TRBD2 | TRBV7-2
CASSLTYGGAGELFF | TGTGCCAGCAGCTTAACGTACGGAGGGGCCGGGGAGCTGTTTTTT | TRBJ2-2 | large | . | TRBV7-3
CSSRLTGSGETQYF | TGTTCCAGCAGGTTGACAGGGAGTGGAGAGACCCAGTACTTC | TRBJ2-5 | once | TRBD1 | TRBV6-5
CASSPWTSGSNEQFF | TGTGCCAGCAGTCCCTGGACTAGCGGGAGTAATGAGCAGTTCTTC | TRBJ2-1 | few | TRBD2 | TRBV7-3
CASSLVIAGAGHTDTQYF | TGTGCCAGCAGCTTAGTCATCGCGGGAGCAGGGCACACAGATACGCAGTATTTT | TRBJ2-3 | . | TRBD2 | TRBV7-4
CASSSPTNRGQRHRGAVF | TGTGCCAGCAGCTCCCCTACGAACAGGGGGCAGAGACACCGGGGAGCTGTTTTT | TRBJ2-2 | . | TRBD1 | TRBV13
CASSILAGDSYEQYF | TGTGCCAGCAGCATCCTAGCGGGGGACTCCTACGAGCAGTACTTC | TRBJ2-7 | few | TRBD2 | TRBV7-6
CASSLTGSGETQYF | TGTGCCAGTTCATTGACAGGGTCTGGGGAGACCCAGTACTTC | TRBJ2-5 | . | TRBD1 | TRBV6-5
CASSSGQGGYEQYF | TGTGCCAGCAGCAGTGGACAGGGGGGCTACGAGCAGTACTTC | TRBJ2-7 | . | TRBD1 | TRBV6-5
CASSLAGPSNEQFF | TGTGCCAGCAGCCTAGCGGGGCCAAGCAATGAGCAGTTCTTC | TRBJ2-1 | few | TRBD2 | TRBV7-3
CASSDSFRGDYGYTF | TGTGCCAGCAGTGACTCGTTCAGGGGCGACTATGGCTACACCTTC | TRBJ1-2 | few | . | TRBV27
CASRPLLGGAMEQFF | TGTGCCAGCAGACCCCTCCTCGGGGGGGCCATGGAGCAGTTCTTC | TRBJ2-1 | few | TRBD2 | TRBV13
CASSLDLGQGGETQYF | TGTGCCAGCAGCTTGGACCTCGGACAGGGTGGAGAGACCCAGTACTTC | TRBJ2-5 | . | TRBD1 | TRBV27
CASSLAGPSSYEQYF | TGTGCCAGCAGCCTAGCGGGGCCAAGCTCCTACGAGCAGTACTTC | TRBJ2-7 | many | TRBD2 | TRBV6-4